The 18 T cell receptor beta chains below come from one sample, sequenced in a study of blood T cell repertoires in COVID-19. Some clones are missing from TCRdb's copy, which holds only in-frame ones; the method was immunoSEQ multiplex PCR. This table has 300,000 or so clones, roughly 88% appearing once. The specimen was peripheral blood. These receptors were collected from a woman in her 30s who had recovered from COVID-19.

CDR3: CASSDDTFTDTQYF. The CDR3 bases are TGTGCCAGCAGTGACGACACCTTCACAGATACGCAGTATTTT. The V gene is TRBV6-1, the J gene TRBJ2-3; no clear D gene. V dropped 3 bases and J dropped 2 bases, with 9 bases sitting between them. The CDR3 covers 14 residues. Looked up from germline, CDR1 is MNHNS and CDR2 is SASEGT.

V is TRBV7-2 and J is TRBJ1-2; D is perhaps TRBD1 (5 bases). The CDR3 contains 15 residues. The germline V gene encodes CDR1 SGHTA and CDR2 FQGNSA. Trimming removed 1 base from V and 1 base from J, with 10 bases in between. CDR3 bases: TGTGCCAGCAGCTTAGGCAGGGTTAATAACTATGGCTACACCTTC. The encoded protein is CASSLGRVNNYGYTF.

A word on this clone: Mismatch with germline at one junction end may stem from a read error. The chain has TRBV7-9 and TRBJ2-1; possible D gene TRBD1, 6 bases. Germline values: CDR1 SEHNR, CDR2 FQNEAQ (reference sequence). The CDR3 consists of 12 residues. CDR3 region: CASSLEQGQMVF. The CDR3 nucleotides read TGTGCCAGCAGCCTCGAGCAGGGGCAGATGGTCTTC.

This clone was seen a handful of times. CDR3 nucleotides: TGTGCCAGCAGCTTAGCCGGGATCTATGGCTACACCTTC. This codes for CASSLAGIYGYTF. V and J are TRBV7-2 and TRBJ1-2; D remains unclear. Per germline, CDR1 SGHTA and CDR2 FQGNSA. V lost 0 bases, J lost 4 bases, and 6 bases lay in between. The CDR3 covers 13 residues. The full variable domain, completed using reference TRBV7-2 and TRBJ1-2, is GAGVSQSPSNKVTEKGKDVELRCDPISGHTALYWYRQSLGQGLEFLIYFQGNSAPDKSGLPSDRFSAERTGGSVSTLTIQRTQQEDSAVYLCASSLAGIYGYTFGSGTRLTVV.

The V and J genes are TRBV7-2 and TRBJ2-2; the D is unclear. Germline CDR1 SGHTA, CDR2 FQGNSA. There are 16 residues in the CDR3. V lost 1 base to trimming and J lost 0 bases, with 9 bases between them. The CDR3 nucleotides read TGTGCCAGCAGCTTAGTAGAGCTGACGAACACCGGGGAGCTGTTTTTT. Translated, it gives CASSLVELTNTGELFF.

The chain is built from TRBV3-1 (or the pseudogene TRBV3-2) and TRBJ2-7, with 7 positions matching TRBD1. Germline V gives CDR1 LGHDT, CDR2 YNNKEL (reference sequence). The trim removed 5 bases at V and 5 bases at J, leaving 12 bases unmatched. This CDR3 is 15 amino acids long. The DNA of the CDR3 is TGTGCCAGCAGCTCTGGGGGACAGACCCTCGACGAGCAGTACTTC. Protein sequence: CASSSGGQTLDEQYF.

The chain employs TRBV5-4 and TRBJ2-2; D is perhaps TRBD1 (6 bases). CDR1 and CDR2 (germline): SGHNT, YYREEE (reference sequence). Between the trimmed V and J ends, which lost 4 bases and 1 base, there was a span of 14 bases. The CDR3 extends over 16 amino acids. The CDR3 region is CASSRSRGQNTGELFF. As DNA, the CDR3 is TGTGCCAGCAGCCGGAGCAGGGGTCAGAACACCGGGGAGCTGTTTTTT.

This chain uses TRBV7-9 with TRBJ1-2; D ambiguous. The CDR3 is 15 residues long. Looked up from germline, CDR1 is SEHNR and CDR2 is FQNEAQ (reference sequence). Trimming pared 1 base from V and 8 bases from J, leaving 17 bases between. The CDR3 bases are TGTGCCAGCAGCTTAGTGGTTATCGGGGAAGGGGGCTACACCTTC. Protein sequence: CASSLVVIGEGGYTF. The complete variable domain, with remaining parts taken from reference TRBV7-9 and TRBJ1-2, reads DTGVSQNPRHKITKRGQNVTFRCDPISEHNRLYWYRQTLGQGPEFLTYFQNEAQLEKSRLLSDRFSAERPKGSFSTLEIQRTEQGDSAMYLCASSLVVIGEGGYTFGSGTRLTVV.

This chain joins TRBV7-2 and TRBJ2-7, with TRBD1 identical over 9 bases. CDR1 is SGHTA, CDR2 FQGNSA, per germline. The J segment lost 3 bases and the V segment lost 5 bases, leaving 5 bases of the junction unmatched. The CDR3 has 14 amino acids. CDR3 bases: TGTGCCAGCAGCCTACCGACAGGGGGCTACGAGCAGTACTTC. This gives the protein CASSLPTGGYEQYF.

The V call is TRBV19, the J call TRBJ1-2; 10 nucleotides align to TRBD1. The germline CDR1 and CDR2 sequences are LNHDA and SQIVND (reference sequence). With V trimmed by 5 bases and J by 8 bases, 23 bases remained unmatched. The CDR3 sequence is 19 residues long. DNA of the CDR3: TGTGCCAGTAGTCTGACCCGGACAGGGGGTTGGGATGCAAGATGGGGCTACACCTTC. It is translated as CASSLTRTGGWDARWGYTF.

The chain carries TRBV28 and TRBJ1-5; 10 nucleotides line up with TRBD1. Germline V gives CDR1 MDHEN, CDR2 SYDVKM. V trimming: 6 bases; J trimming: 3 bases; junction bases outside the gene matches: 5. The CDR3 is made up of 15 amino acids. CDR3 region: CASSPGTGVNQPQHF. CDR3 bases: TGTGCCAGCAGCCCCGGGACAGGGGTCAATCAGCCCCAGCATTTT.

The rearrangement joins TRBV12-3 or TRBV12-4 to TRBJ2-5; the match to TRBD2 covers 10 bases. The CDR3 extends over 13 amino acids. Unmatched junction bases numbered 4, after V lost 6 bases and J lost 6 bases. In nucleotides, the CDR3 is TGTGCCAGCAGAGTAGCGGGGGGCCAGACCCAGTACTTC. Its protein product is CASRVAGGQTQYF.

The chain couples TRBV7-2 to TRBJ2-1; possibly TRBD1 for D (5 bases). V lost 3 bases to trimming and J lost 5 bases, with 14 bases between them. The length of the CDR3 is 15 residues. Germline-derived CDR1 and CDR2 are SGHTA and FQGNSA. This chain's CDR3 is CASSFPQGGNNEQFF. DNA for the CDR3: TGTGCCAGCAGCTTCCCCCAGGGCGGTAACAATGAGCAGTTCTTC.

The CDR3 protein is CASSTSGASTDTQYF. CDR3 nucleotides: TGCGCCAGCAGCACTAGCGGGGCCTCCACAGATACGCAGTATTTT. V is TRBV5-1 and J is TRBJ2-3; 10 bases map to TRBD2. The CDR3 is 15 residues long. The junction had 4 bases not matched to a gene; V was cut back by 4 bases and J by 2 bases. Per the germline V gene, CDR1 is SGHRS and CDR2 is YFSETQ.

The DNA of the CDR3 is TGTGCCATCAGTGAGTTGGACAGGGTGAGCACAGATACGCAGTATTTT. The encoded protein is CAISELDRVSTDTQYF. V gene TRBV10-3 combines with J gene TRBJ2-3; the match to TRBD1 covers 8 bases. The CDR3 runs 16 residues. Germline CDR1 reads ENHRY; CDR2 reads SYGVKD. V was pared by 1 base and J by 0 bases, with 3 bases of the junction left unmatched.

The V gene is TRBV19, the J gene TRBJ1-5, with unresolved D. The germline gives CDR1 LNHDA, CDR2 SQIVND (reference sequence). CDR3 length: 16 residues. Trimming cost V 1 base and J 0 bases, with 10 bases left between them. CDR3 loop: CASSIGAATSNQPQHF. The CDR3 region has the DNA TGTGCCAGTAGTATAGGGGCAGCTACTAGCAATCAGCCCCAGCATTTT.

This chain uses TRBV2 with TRBJ2-5; the match to TRBD1 covers 7 bases. Trimming took 6 bases from V and 3 from J; bases not matched to a gene: 7. Germline V gene lookup returns CDR1 SNHLY and CDR2 FYNNEI. This CDR3 comprises 14 residues. In nucleotides, the CDR3 is TGTGCCAGCAGCACCGGGACAGATAAAGAGACCCAGTACTTC. Translating gives CASSTGTDKETQYF.

The chain uses TRBV5-5 and TRBJ1-4; TRBD1 matches 8 bases. The germline V gene has CDR1 SGHKS and CDR2 YYEKEE (reference sequence). Trimming took 4 bases from V and 8 from J; bases not matched to a gene: 10. The CDR3 length is 15 residues. Written as DNA, the CDR3 is TGTGCCAGCAGCCAGCCGGGACAGGCGTGGGAAAAACTGTTTTTT. This translates into CASSQPGQAWEKLFF. Full variable domain (rest looked up from reference TRBV5-5 and TRBJ1-4): DAGVTQSPTHLIKTRGQQVTLRCSPISGHKSVSWYQQVLGQGPQFIFQYYEKEERGRGNFPDRFSARQFPNYSSELNVNALLLGDSALYLCASSQPGQAWEKLFFGSGTQLSVL.